A single sample is the source of the 16 T cell receptor beta chains below, sequenced in a study of blood T cell repertoires in COVID-19. Libraries were prepared by immunoSEQ multiplex PCR; TCRdb keeps only in-frame clonotypes and omits some of them. Here the sample spans around 200,000 clones, around 83% being singletons. The sequencing input was peripheral blood. The receptors come from a woman aged 45-65 years with acute or convalescent COVID-19.

The chain uses TRBV10-1 and TRBJ2-2; D unclear. V was clipped by 5 bases and J by 2 bases, with 3 bases between them. There are 12 residues in the CDR3. Germline V lookup: CDR1 WNHNN, CDR2 SYGVQD (reference sequence). CDR3 amino acids: CASSQNTGELFF. The CDR3 DNA sequence: TGCGCCAGCAGTCAAAACACCGGGGAGCTGTTTTTT.

A single count supports this clone. The chain joins TRBV5-1 to TRBJ1-2; the D is unclear. The CDR3 covers 11 residues. V was trimmed by 4 bases and J by 3 bases, leaving 4 bases between them. Germline CDR1 and CDR2: SGHRS and YFSETQ. The CDR3 coding sequence is TGCGCCAGCAGCGCAGACTATGGCTACACCTTC. Translation gives CASSADYGYTF.

The V call is TRBV5-1, the J call TRBJ2-3; 9 bases map to TRBD1. CDR3 size: 14 residues. Germline-derived CDR1 and CDR2 are SGHRS and YFSETQ. The trim removed 0 bases at V and 7 bases at J, leaving 3 bases unmatched. CDR3 residues: CASSLGTGVNTQYF. In DNA form, the CDR3 reads TGCGCCAGCAGCTTGGGGACAGGGGTAAATACGCAGTATTTT.

This clone was seen a few times. CDR3 nucleotides: TGTGCCAGCAGTTACTGGACAGGGGAGGTTTCAACGCGTAGACCCATTGAGCAGTTCTTC. This gives the protein CASSYWTGEVSTRRPIEQFF. The chain employs TRBV28 and TRBJ2-1; 9 bases align to TRBD1. V lost 4 bases, J lost 9 bases, and 25 bases stayed unmatched. The CDR3 length is 20 residues. CDR1 and CDR2 (germline): MDHEN, SYDVKM.

The J gene is TRBJ1-1, the V gene TRBV5-1, with D unclear. The germline gives CDR1 SGHRS, CDR2 YFSETQ. Trimming removed 1 base at V and 0 bases at J, with 10 bases between. There are 15 residues in the CDR3. DNA of the CDR3: TGCGCCAGCAGCTTGAGGGCCGGGATGAACACTGAAGCTTTCTTT. It encodes CASSLRAGMNTEAFF.

The CDR3 sequence: CASSPTGGGMGNQPQHF. The CDR3 DNA sequence: TGTGCCAGCTCACCAACAGGGGGCGGGATGGGCAATCAGCCCCAGCATTTT. The chain couples TRBV18 to TRBJ1-5, with TRBD1 identical over 9 bases. Trimming removed 2 bases from V and 2 bases from J; junction bases left unmatched: 7. Per the germline V gene, CDR1 is KGHSH and CDR2 is LQKENI. There are 17 residues in the CDR3.

V gene TRBV7-8 combines with J gene TRBJ1-5, with no clear D. This CDR3 is built from 17 residues. V lost 5 bases and J 8 bases, leaving 25 bases between the germline ends. CDR1 and CDR2 from the germline V gene are SGHVS and FQNEAQ. CDR3 sequence (DNA): TGTGCCAGCAGCCGACGCAACCTAGGCTCCCTAGGTGAGCCCCAGCATTTT. Amino acid sequence: CASSRRNLGSLGEPQHF.

This clone was seen only a few times. The chain employs TRBV6-7 and TRBJ2-2; no reliable D call. TRBV6-7 is sorted into the ORF group, with uncertain function. CDR3 length: 9 amino acids. V lost 10 bases to trimming and J lost 6 bases, with 3 bases between them. CDR3 loop: CATAGELFF. In DNA form, the CDR3 reads TGTGCCACTGCCGGGGAGCTGTTTTTT.

This chain joins TRBV9 and TRBJ1-1, with D perhaps TRBD1 (5 bases). The V end was cut by 2 bases, the J end by 0 bases, with 23 bases between. CDR3 length: 19 residues. Germline V lookup: CDR1 SGDLS, CDR2 YYNGEE. This CDR3 reads CASSVPPLDSPEMNTEAFF. CDR3 nucleotides: TGTGCCAGCAGCGTCCCTCCCCTTGACAGCCCCGAAATGAACACTGAAGCTTTCTTT. Looking up the rest from reference TRBV9 and TRBJ1-1 gives the full variable domain: DSGVTQTPKHLITATGQRVTLRCSPRSGDLSVYWYQQSLDQGLQFLIQYYNGEERAKGNILERFSAQQFPDLHSELNLSSLELGDSALYFCASSVPPLDSPEMNTEAFFGQGTRLTVV.

V usage is TRBV11-2 and J usage is TRBJ2-5, with a tentative D call TRBD1 (6 bases). The ends were cut back, 4 bases at V and 2 bases at J, with 11 bases in the middle. CDR1 is SGHAT, CDR2 FQNNGV, per germline. This CDR3 comprises 14 residues. CDR3 residues: CASSSQTGQETQYF. CDR3 in DNA: TGTGCCAGCAGCTCCCAGACAGGTCAAGAGACCCAGTACTTC.

The genes are TRBV6-5 and TRBJ1-1, with 9 bases lining up with TRBD1. The CDR3 is 14 amino acids. V dropped 6 bases and J dropped 5; count of bases not matched to a gene: 7. Germline V gives CDR1 MNHEY, CDR2 SVGAGI. Here the CDR3 reads CASSPQGAGTEAFF. The CDR3 DNA sequence: TGTGCCAGCAGCCCACAGGGGGCAGGTACTGAAGCTTTCTTT.

CDR3 region: CASSIIQGAEAFF. CDR3 sequence (DNA): TGTGCCAGTAGTATCATACAGGGCGCTGAAGCTTTCTTT. The chain has TRBV19 and TRBJ1-1; TRBD1 might be the D (6 bases). V lost 3 bases to trimming and J lost 6 bases, with 11 bases between them. This CDR3 spans 13 amino acids. Germline V CDR1 and CDR2: LNHDA, SQIVND (reference sequence).

Only a few counts were recorded for this clone. The chain has TRBV6-2 or TRBV6-3 and TRBJ2-2; possible D gene TRBD1, 5 bases. V lost 4 bases and J lost 3, with 15 bases in between. CDR1 is MNHEY, CDR2 SVGEGT, per germline. The CDR3 contains 16 residues. This CDR3 reads CASSLVGRGYTGELFF. CDR3 DNA: TGTGCCAGCAGTTTGGTAGGAAGGGGCTACACCGGGGAGCTGTTTTTT.

This sequence joins TRBV18 and TRBJ2-3; no reliable D call. V was clipped by 6 bases and J by 1 base, with 14 bases between them. CDR3 size: 15 residues. CDR1 is KGHSH and CDR2 is LQKENI in the germline V gene. The CDR3, as DNA: TGTGCCAGCTCCCCTCCGCAAGGAGGCACAGATACGCAGTATTTT. Translating gives CASSPPQGGTDTQYF. Supplemented by reference TRBV18 and TRBJ2-3, the full variable domain reads NAGVMQNPRHLVRRRGQEARLRCSPMKGHSHVYWYRQLPEEGLKFMVYLQKENIIDESGMPKERFSAEFPKEGPSILRIQQVVRGDSAAYFCASSPPQGGTDTQYFGPGTRLTVL.

This chain links TRBV6-5 with TRBJ2-5; TRBD1 might be the D (5 bases). The CDR3 covers 14 residues. Trimming shortened V by 6 bases and J by 4 bases, and 15 bases separated the two germline ends. From germline, CDR1 is MNHEY and CDR2 SVGAGI. CDR3 nucleotides: TGTGCCAGCAGGAACTCAGGGCTAGGAGAGACCCAGTACTTC. Its translation: CASRNSGLGETQYF.

The chain links TRBV3-1 (or the pseudogene TRBV3-2) to TRBJ2-6; D may be TRBD2 (6 bases). The CDR3 consists of 18 residues. Germline CDR1 LGHDT, CDR2 YNNKEL (reference sequence). Deletions cut 2 bases from V and 2 bases from J, with 16 bases between. CDR3 bases: TGTGCCAGCAGCCAAAGGATTCCTCCTAGCGCTGGGGCCAACGTCCTGACTTTC. Translating gives CASSQRIPPSAGANVLTF.